A single sample gave rise to the 11 T cell receptor beta chains below, sequenced in a study of a mutant IDH1 vaccine in newly diagnosed glioma. These receptors have no identified antigens. Time point in this sample: week 35, safety follow-up. A single vaccine dose contained 300 ug of mutant IDH1 20-mer peptide, and topical imiquimod was used with it. Clones were read by immunoSEQ multiplex PCR, and TCRdb kept only the in-frame ones, dropping some. This sample has 45,000 to 60,000 clones, with 88% found just once. The input for sequencing was PBMCs, taken from a glioma patient whose treatment included an IDH1 peptide vaccine. The receptors come from a woman between 35 and 50 years old with glioma.

This chain uses TRBV6-1 with TRBJ2-5; perhaps D is TRBD1 or TRBD2 (6 bases each). The DNA matches TRBJ2-7 better at its end, which makes the J call doubtful. CDR1 and CDR2 from the germline V gene are MNHNS and SASEGT. CDR3 length equals 14 residues. The DNA of the CDR3 is TGTGCCAGCAGTGAAACGGGGGCTAGAGACGAGCAGTACTTC. It yields the protein CASSETGARDEQYF.

V usage is TRBV6-5 and J usage is TRBJ2-5, with 11 bases matching TRBD2. This CDR3 is built from 15 residues. After removal of 6 bases from V and 1 base from J, the junction contained 4 bases not matched to a gene. Germline V lookup: CDR1 MNHEY, CDR2 SVGAGI. CDR3 protein: CASRRTSGPQETQYF. CDR3 bases: TGTGCCAGCAGGCGGACTAGCGGGCCCCAAGAGACCCAGTACTTC.

This chain uses TRBV6-5 with TRBJ1-1; D possibly corresponds to TRBD1 (6 bases). This CDR3 region has 13 residues. Deletions cut 6 bases from V and 5 bases from J, with 13 bases between. The germline V gene has CDR1 MNHEY and CDR2 SVGAGI. CDR3 nucleotide sequence: TGTGCCAGCAGAATCCAGAGGGGGACTGAAGCTTTCTTT. This sequence encodes CASRIQRGTEAFF.

V usage is TRBV4-1 and J usage is TRBJ1-2; TRBD1 aligns across 10 bases. Trimming at V came to 2 bases and at J to 4 bases, leaving 4 bases not matched to a gene. CDR3 size: 15 residues. Germline V CDR1 and CDR2: MGHRA, YSYEKL. The CDR3 loop reads CASSQPRTGGYGYTF. In DNA form, the CDR3 reads TGCGCCAGCAGCCAACCTCGGACAGGGGGCTATGGCTACACCTTC.

This rearrangement joins TRBV6-1 to TRBJ1-4; D is unresolved. The CDR3 is made up of 18 amino acids. Germline CDR1 reads MNHNS; CDR2 reads SASEGT. Between the trimmed V and J ends, which lost 2 bases and 1 base, there was a span of 17 bases. The CDR3 loop is CASSENPPQWRTNEKLFF. The CDR3, as DNA: TGTGCCAGCAGTGAAAATCCCCCCCAGTGGAGAACTAATGAAAAACTGTTTTTT.

This clone appeared a few times. The CDR3 spells CASSQDPGGSGANVLTF. CDR3 DNA: TGCGCCAGCAGCCAAGACCCAGGTGGCTCTGGGGCCAACGTCCTGACTTTC. V usage is TRBV4-3 and J usage is TRBJ2-6; D is unclear. The CDR3 is 17 residues long. V shed 0 bases and J shed 0 bases, with 9 bases lying between them. Germline CDR1 LGHNA, CDR2 YSLEER.

The V gene is TRBV25-1, the J gene TRBJ2-1; tentatively, D is TRBD2 (6 bases). Germline CDR1 reads MGHDK; CDR2 reads SYGVNS. Trimming stripped 5 bases from V and 0 bases from J, with 14 bases between. The CDR3 contains 16 residues. The CDR3 spells CASSTLSGRSYNEQFF. For the CDR3, the DNA is TGTGCCAGCAGTACCCTCAGCGGGCGCTCCTACAATGAGCAGTTCTTC.

V and J are TRBV2 and TRBJ1-1; maybe TRBD1 (6 bases). The CDR3 sequence is 13 residues long. Per the germline V gene, CDR1 is SNHLY and CDR2 is FYNNEI. Trimming took off 7 bases at V and 4 bases at J, with 13 bases between the two ends. The CDR3 here is CASKRGGGTEAFF. The CDR3 DNA follows: TGTGCCAGCAAGCGGGGAGGGGGCACTGAAGCTTTCTTT.

The chain has TRBV6-1 and TRBJ2-1; D ambiguous. V was shortened by 2 bases and J by 4 bases, with 9 bases between the two germline ends. CDR1 and CDR2 from the germline V gene are MNHNS and SASEGT. This CDR3 has 14 amino acids. This CDR3 is CASSEMADYNEQFF. Written as DNA, the CDR3 is TGTGCCAGCAGTGAAATGGCAGATTACAATGAGCAGTTCTTC.

The rearrangement uses TRBV7-2 and TRBJ2-7, with 10 bases aligning to TRBD1. V lost 5 bases to trimming and J lost 0 bases; unmatched junction nucleotides: 4. Looked up from germline, CDR1 is SGHTA and CDR2 is FQGNSA. This CDR3 has 15 residues. The CDR3 here is CASSIGTGVSYEQYF. The CDR3 region has the DNA TGTGCCAGCAGCATCGGGACAGGGGTCTCCTACGAGCAGTACTTC.

This clone is a singleton in its sample. The genes are TRBV29-1 and TRBJ2-3; 9 bases line up with TRBD1. The CDR3 totals 13 residues. Germline V lookup: CDR1 SQVTM, CDR2 ANQGSEA. With 7 bases clipped from V and 7 bases from J, the junction kept 9 bases outside the gene matches. The CDR3 here is CSAGDRVGHTQYF. As DNA, the CDR3 is TGCAGCGCGGGGGACAGGGTAGGACATACGCAGTATTTT.